One and the same sample provided the 30 T cell receptor beta chains below, sequenced in a study of radiotherapy plus CTLA-4 blockade in lung cancer. Data came from immunoSEQ multiplex PCR; TCRdb stores just in-frame clones and leaves some out. Here the sample spans some 67,000 clones, more than 70% being singletons. Here the sequenced sample was peripheral blood, taken from a patient treated with radiotherapy plus ipilimumab. These receptors were taken from a human donor with non-small cell lung cancer whose response to radiotherapy plus ipilimumab could not be evaluated. Some clones in this sample may be carry-over from other donors' samples.

The V gene is TRBV28, the J gene TRBJ1-1; D is uncertain. This CDR3 contains 13 residues. With 3 bases removed from V and 4 bases from J, the gap between germline ends came to 9 bases. Per the germline V gene, CDR1 is MDHEN and CDR2 is SYDVKM. CDR3 coding DNA: TGTGCCAGCAGTTTTAGAGCTCTCACTGAAGCTTTCTTT. Protein product: CASSFRALTEAFF.

The gene calls are TRBV29-1 and TRBJ1-2; TRBD1 matches at 11 bases. Germline-derived CDR1 and CDR2 are SQVTM and ANQGSEA. J gave up 5 bases and V 1 base, and 6 bases lay outside the gene matches. The CDR3 loop spans 15 amino acids. DNA of the CDR3: TGCAGCGTTGAAGTACGGGGACAGGGGGAATATGGCTACACCTTC. It codes for CSVEVRGQGEYGYTF. Together with reference TRBV29-1 and TRBJ1-2, the CDR3 gives the full variable domain: SAVISQKPSRDICQRGTSLTIQCQVDSQVTMMFWYRQQPGQSLTLIATANQGSEATYESGFVIDKFPISRPNLTFSTLTVSNMSPEDSSIYLCSVEVRGQGEYGYTFGSGTRLTVV.

The chain joins TRBV4-2 to TRBJ2-3; D might be TRBD2 (7 bases). This CDR3 comprises 19 residues. The germline V gene encodes CDR1 LGHNA and CDR2 YNFKEQ. V dropped 1 base and J dropped 3 bases, with 23 bases sitting between them. The CDR3 DNA follows: TGTGCCAGCAGCCAAGGATCCGCCCTTGGGGGGGGCGGAACAGATACGCAGTATTTT. It yields the protein CASSQGSALGGGGTDTQYF.

The chain has TRBV13 and TRBJ2-7; D is unresolved. This CDR3 contains 14 residues. Trimming pared 3 bases from V and 0 bases from J, leaving 9 bases between. Germline lookup yields CDR1 PRHDT and CDR2 FYEKMQ (reference sequence). The CDR3 DNA sequence: TGTGCCAGCAGCTTTGAGCGAAACTCCTACGAGCAGTACTTC. As protein: CASSFERNSYEQYF.

The chain recombines TRBV2 with TRBJ2-5; 7 nucleotides match TRBD2. The germline CDR1 and CDR2 sequences are SNHLY and FYNNEI. With V trimmed by 0 bases and J by 5 bases, 3 bases remained unmatched. CDR3 length: 14 residues. The CDR3 DNA follows: TGTGCCAGCAGTGAAGCAGGGCGGGGGGAGACCCAGTACTTC. Protein sequence: CASSEAGRGETQYF.

As DNA, the CDR3 is TGTGCCAGCAGTGCCACAGGGGGGAAACTGTTTTTT. Translating it yields CASSATGGKLFF. This chain connects TRBV2 to TRBJ1-4; 8 bases fit TRBD1. Germline loops: CDR1 SNHLY, CDR2 FYNNEI. Losses at the gene ends were 4 bases for V and 11 bases for J; bases not matched to a gene: 3. The CDR3 consists of 12 residues.

The rearrangement links TRBV19 to TRBJ1-2; possible D gene TRBD1, 5 bases. CDR3 length: 16 amino acids. Germline loops: CDR1 LNHDA, CDR2 SQIVND (reference sequence). The ends were cut back, 1 base at V and 4 bases at J, with 16 bases in the middle. CDR3 sequence (DNA): TGTGCCAGTAGTATAGGCCAGGGCCTTGGGTTCTATGGCTACACCTTC. Its protein is CASSIGQGLGFYGYTF. The full variable domain, with the rest looked up from reference TRBV19 and TRBJ1-2, is DGGITQSPKYLFRKEGQNVTLSCEQNLNHDAMYWYRQDPGQGLRLIYYSQIVNDFQKGDIAEGYSVSREKKESFPLTVTSAQKNPTAFYLCASSIGQGLGFYGYTFGSGTRLTVV.

V gene TRBV5-6 combines with J gene TRBJ1-1, with D possibly matching TRBD1 (5 bases). The V gene's germline CDR1 is SGHDT and CDR2 YYEEEE. This CDR3 has 18 amino acids. Trimming shortened V by 2 bases and J by 0 bases, and 20 bases separated the two germline ends. The CDR3 DNA sequence: TGTGCCAGCAGCTTTGCCTGGCCCGGGACTGGGATGAACACTGAAGCTTTCTTT. It translates to CASSFAWPGTGMNTEAFF.

The J gene is TRBJ1-2, the V gene TRBV5-4, with D possibly TRBD1 on 6 matching bases. Germline assignment: CDR1 SGHNT and CDR2 YYREEE (reference sequence). V lost 5 bases to trimming and J lost 8 bases, with 25 bases between them. The CDR3 contains 16 residues. The CDR3 nucleotides are TGTGCCAGCAGTAGCCCGGGCCGGACAGCCGAGGGGGGCTACACCTTC. Residues: CASSSPGRTAEGGYTF.

This clone was counted only a few times. The gene calls are TRBV11-2 and TRBJ2-3; weak D call: TRBD2 (5 bases). Trimming cost V 4 bases and J 3 bases, with 20 bases left between them. The CDR3 consists of 17 residues. Germline V gene lookup returns CDR1 SGHAT and CDR2 FQNNGV. The CDR3, as DNA: TGTGCCAGCAGCTCCTACGTCGATCCACGAGGGACAGATACGCAGTATTTT. Its translation: CASSSYVDPRGTDTQYF.

This chain uses TRBV28 with TRBJ2-7, with a tentative D call TRBD1 (5 bases). Trimming took off 1 base at V and 4 bases at J, with 14 bases between the two ends. The CDR3 has 15 residues. The germline CDR1 and CDR2 sequences are MDHEN and SYDVKM. CDR3 in DNA: TGTGCCAGCAGTTTATCCGTGGGCAGGGTTTACGAGCAGTACTTC. It translates to CASSLSVGRVYEQYF.

This sequence joins TRBV2 and TRBJ1-5; D not resolved. V lost 4 bases and J 0 bases, leaving 7 bases between the germline ends. CDR1 and CDR2 from the germline V gene are SNHLY and FYNNEI. The CDR3 extends over 14 amino acids. Here the CDR3 reads CASSGVYSNQPQHF. CDR3 DNA sequence: TGTGCCAGCAGTGGAGTGTATAGCAATCAGCCCCAGCATTTT.

The chain is built from TRBV6-5 and TRBJ2-7; tentative D call: TRBD2 (5 bases). The germline gives CDR1 MNHEY, CDR2 SVGAGI. The CDR3 runs 14 residues. V lost 2 bases and J lost 3, with 11 bases in between. The CDR3: CASSYTGELYEQYF. As DNA, the CDR3 is TGTGCCAGCAGTTACACTGGGGAGCTCTACGAGCAGTACTTC.

The V and J genes are TRBV7-2 and TRBJ1-2; 8 bases agree with TRBD1. This CDR3 comprises 13 residues. V dropped 0 bases and J dropped 6; count of bases not matched to a gene: 0. Germline V gene sequence: CDR1 SGHTA, CDR2 FQGNSA. CDR3 coding DNA: TGTGCCAGCAGCTTAGCACAGGGGGATGGCTACACCTTC. This encodes CASSLAQGDGYTF.

This chain's CDR3 is CASSPGWVTEAFF. The CDR3 DNA reads as TGCGCCAGCAGCCCCGGGTGGGTAACTGAAGCTTTCTTT. The chain couples TRBV5-1 to TRBJ1-1; no definite D call. Trimming cost V 4 bases and J 5 bases, with 12 bases left between them. The length of the CDR3 is 13 residues. The germline gives CDR1 SGHRS, CDR2 YFSETQ.

This chain uses TRBV19 with TRBJ2-2; 12 nucleotides align to TRBD2. The CDR3 length is 16 residues. With V trimmed by 5 bases and J by 4 bases, 5 bases remained unmatched. Germline V gene data show CDR1 as LNHDA and CDR2 as SQIVND (reference sequence). CDR3 DNA: TGTGCCAGTAGTCCAGGACTAGCGGGGACCACCGGGGAGCTGTTTTTT. This codes for CASSPGLAGTTGELFF.

The CDR3 region has the DNA TGTGCCAGCAGTGAACCCTTAGTTGCTACTAGTACGCATGAGCAGTTCTTC. It is translated as CASSEPLVATSTHEQFF. The chain couples TRBV2 to TRBJ2-1; D might be TRBD2 (5 bases). Germline lookup yields CDR1 SNHLY and CDR2 FYNNEI. The CDR3 is 17 residues long. V was cut by 2 bases and J by 8 bases, with 22 bases left in between.

This rearrangement joins TRBV6-5 to TRBJ1-1; possible D gene TRBD1, 5 bases. Germline V gene sequence: CDR1 MNHEY, CDR2 SVGAGI. This CDR3 is built from 12 residues. V dropped 2 bases and J dropped 8 bases, with 9 bases sitting between them. CDR3 nucleotides: TGTGCCAGCAGTTACACAGACAGAGAAGCTTTCTTT. Its protein is CASSYTDREAFF.

V and J are TRBV18 and TRBJ2-7; 7 bases are a match to TRBD2. The germline gives CDR1 KGHSH, CDR2 LQKENI. V lost 3 bases and J lost 8; bases outside the gene matches: 10. This CDR3 has 14 residues. The CDR3 DNA follows: TGTGCCAGCTCACCCGGACTAGAGGAAGCCAAGCAGTACTTC. It is translated as CASSPGLEEAKQYF. Variable domain in full (rest from reference TRBV18 and TRBJ2-7): NAGVMQNPRHLVRRRGQEARLRCSPMKGHSHVYWYRQLPEEGLKFMVYLQKENIIDESGMPKERFSAEFPKEGPSILRIQQVVRGDSAAYFCASSPGLEEAKQYFGPGTRLTVT.

V usage is TRBV7-9 and J usage is TRBJ2-7; 7 bases align to TRBD1. The V and J ends lost 4 bases and 7 bases, in that order; junction bases with no gene match: 25. Germline V gives CDR1 SEHNR, CDR2 FQNEAQ (reference sequence). There are 19 residues in the CDR3. The CDR3 sequence is CASSSSRGEGQIALVEQYF. The CDR3 bases are TGTGCCAGCAGCTCGTCAAGGGGCGAGGGACAGATCGCTTTGGTGGAGCAGTACTTC.

This rearrangement joins TRBV11-2 to TRBJ1-5; 9 positions match TRBD1. The CDR3 consists of 14 residues. Looked up from germline, CDR1 is SGHAT and CDR2 is FQNNGV. The trim removed 4 bases at V and 7 bases at J, leaving 5 bases unmatched. CDR3 sequence reads: CASSSGQGRQPQHF. The CDR3 nucleotides are TGTGCCAGCAGCTCAGGACAGGGGAGGCAGCCCCAGCATTTT.

This clone was detected only a few times. The rearrangement uses TRBV4-3 and TRBJ1-1; 7 positions match TRBD1. Germline values: CDR1 LGHNA, CDR2 YSLEER. V gave up 3 bases and J gave up 4 bases; unmatched junction bases: 8. The CDR3 sequence is 15 residues long. The CDR3 loop is CASSQGDRVGTEAFF. The CDR3 coding sequence is TGCGCCAGCAGCCAGGGAGACAGGGTAGGCACTGAAGCTTTCTTT.

V usage is TRBV4-2 and J usage is TRBJ1-2; TRBD1 matches 10 bases. The CDR3 totals 15 residues. Per the germline V gene, CDR1 is LGHNA and CDR2 is YNFKEQ. The ends lost 4 bases at V and 9 bases at J; junction bases unmatched: 11. The CDR3 DNA reads TGTGCCAGCAGCCGTACCGGGACAGGGGATTTTCGCTACACCTTC. Translating it yields CASSRTGTGDFRYTF.

This clone has just a few counts. The J gene is TRBJ2-6, the V gene TRBV6-1, with D tentatively TRBD2 (7 bases). V was cut by 4 bases and J by 3 bases, with 16 bases left in between. CDR3 length: 17 residues. CDR1 and CDR2 from the germline V gene are MNHNS and SASEGT. CDR3 nucleotide sequence: TGTGCCAGCAGTGTCCTAAACAGGGAGGGTGGGGCCAACGTCCTGACTTTC. This codes for CASSVLNREGGANVLTF.

The chain joins TRBV30 to TRBJ1-1; no clear D. Germline assignment: CDR1 GTSNPN and CDR2 SVGIG (reference sequence). CDR3 size: 10 residues. V lost 3 bases and J lost 6, with 5 bases in between. DNA for the CDR3: TGTGCCTGGAGGGCCTCTGAAGCTTTCTTT. Encoded protein: CAWRASEAFF.

CDR3 in amino acids: CASSLGGVNTEAFF. The CDR3 bases are TGTGCCAGCAGCCTGGGAGGCGTGAACACTGAAGCTTTCTTT. V is TRBV5-4 and J is TRBJ1-1; D not certain. V lost 4 bases, J lost 0 bases, and 10 bases lay in between. Germline assignment: CDR1 SGHNT and CDR2 YYREEE (reference sequence). The CDR3 extends over 14 amino acids.

The chain joins TRBV27 to TRBJ1-2, with D hard to call. The CDR3 consists of 13 residues. V lost 3 bases to trimming and J lost 4 bases, with 9 bases between them. CDR1 is MNHEY and CDR2 is SMNVEV in the germline V gene (reference sequence). CDR3 amino acids: CASSFTDSYGYTF. CDR3 coding DNA: TGTGCCAGCAGTTTTACAGATTCCTATGGCTACACCTTC.

V is TRBV29-1 and J is TRBJ1-2; 7 bases agree with TRBD1. CDR1 SQVTM and CDR2 ANQGSEA come from the germline V gene. V lost 1 base and J lost 4; bases outside the gene matches: 12. The CDR3 runs to 16 residues. In DNA, the CDR3 is TGCAGCGTTGAAGTTTCGACAGGGCGGGTCGGCTATGGCTACACCTTC. Translating it yields CSVEVSTGRVGYGYTF.

The chain is built from TRBV11-2 and TRBJ2-7; D perhaps matches TRBD1 (5 bases). Trimming stripped 4 bases from V and 6 bases from J, with 10 bases between. The CDR3 is 12 amino acids. Germline-derived CDR1 and CDR2 are SGHAT and FQNNGV. Here the CDR3 reads CASSSRVPEQYF. Written as DNA, the CDR3 is TGTGCCAGCAGCTCCAGGGTTCCCGAGCAGTACTTC.

The CDR3 nucleotides are TGTGCCAGCTCTCCCGGGACAGGGGAATCACCCCTCCACTTT. Its translation is CASSPGTGESPLHF. The rearrangement uses TRBV18 and TRBJ1-6; 10 bases agree with TRBD1. Germline CDR1 KGHSH, CDR2 LQKENI. With V trimmed by 6 bases and J by 10 bases, 6 bases remained unmatched. The CDR3 spans 14 residues.